The clone carrying this T cell receptor beta chain occurred a few times. Its specificity is unknown. Trimming cost V 1 base and J 0 bases, with 13 bases left between them. Germline CDR1 MNHEY, CDR2 SMNVEV (reference sequence). The CDR3 covers 17 residues. This sample was taken from a study of cytomegalovirus exposure and HLA in healthy donors. Study-level results: Fewer N-insertions (relative to the approximately 670-donor mean) were reportedly seen in an Asian-associated ancestry cluster in a later analysis. As was reported, the HLA-A and HLA-B alleles of most subjects were accurately predicted from TCR beta sequences. Common viral pathogens (according to a later analysis) appeared linked to several of the most significant clusters.

PCR used 60 Vbeta primers and 13 Jbeta primers. Profiled with immunoSEQ multiplex PCR; TCRdb holds only in-frame clones, not every one. The data show around 160,000 clones, with 65% to 70% seen just once and 4.5% held by the top ten. The clonotype was recovered from a woman aged 18-29 years in good health and CMV-seropositive. The sequenced material came from PBMCs. V gene TRBV27 combines with J gene TRBJ1-5; D possibly corresponds to TRBD1 (5 bases). CDR3 sequence (DNA): TGTGCCAGCAGTTTATTCCCCCCAGGGCTTAGCAATCAGCCCCAGCATTTT. Translated: CASSLFPPGLSNQPQHF.